Listed below are T cell receptor beta chains from one sample, sequenced in a study of blood T cell repertoires in COVID-19. The method was immunoSEQ multiplex PCR; TCRdb's version includes in-frame clones alone and lacks a portion of them. The sample consists of about 40,000 clones, approximately 91% of them appearing once. Sequenced input: peripheral blood. The source of these receptors is a woman aged 25 to 39 in a cohort sampled during active COVID-19. Each CDR3 is given with its conserved first and last residue. The order of the fields is V gene, clone size, D gene, J gene, CDR3 DNA, CDR3 protein. A D gene is named only where the DNA matches it firmly. Clone size is not always given. Where it is, it says once, few, many or a class for expanded clones.

V: TRBV19
size: .
D: .
J: TRBJ1-3
DNA: TGTGCCAGTAGCCCCCTCCGAGGGATTAACTCTGGAAACACCATATATTTT
CDR3: CASSPLRGINSGNTIYF

V: TRBV2
size: few
D: TRBD2
J: TRBJ2-7
DNA: TGTGCCAGCAGTGAGGGTAGCGGGAGTTACGAGCAGTACTTC
CDR3: CASSEGSGSYEQYF

V: TRBV7-8
size: .
D: TRBD2
J: TRBJ2-1
DNA: TGTGCCAGCAACGAGCGAGCGGGGGGGGTGAGCTCCTACAATGAGCAGTTCTTC
CDR3: CASNERAGGVSSYNEQFF

V: TRBV5-4
size: .
D: .
J: TRBJ1-2
DNA: TGTGCCAGCAGCTTGGATGCAGGGAACTATGGCTACACCTTC
CDR3: CASSLDAGNYGYTF

V: TRBV6-6
size: .
D: TRBD2
J: TRBJ2-7
DNA: TGTGCCAGCTCACTAGCGGGAGTCCACGAGCAGTACTTC
CDR3: CASSLAGVHEQYF

V: TRBV7-9
size: .
D: TRBD2
J: TRBJ2-3
DNA: TGTGCCAGCAGCCCCCAGACTAGCGGGAGATCAGATACGCAGTATTTT
CDR3: CASSPQTSGRSDTQYF

V: TRBV12-3/TRBV12-4
size: .
D: .
J: TRBJ2-7
DNA: TGTGCCAGCAGTTTAAACAGGGAGCAGTACTTC
CDR3: CASSLNREQYF

V: TRBV18
size: .
D: TRBD2
J: TRBJ2-1
DNA: TGTGCCAGCTCACCCTCGGGACTAGCGGGAGTTAACGAGCAGTTCTTC
CDR3: CASSPSGLAGVNEQFF

V: TRBV6-2/TRBV6-3
size: .
D: TRBD2
J: TRBJ2-7
DNA: TGTGCCAGCAGTTACTCCGGACTAGCGGTGTACGAGCAGTACTTC
CDR3: CASSYSGLAVYEQYF

V: TRBV9
size: .
D: TRBD2
J: TRBJ2-3
DNA: TGTGCCAGCAGCCTACTAGCGGGAGGGGAGGCAGATACGCAGTATTTT
CDR3: CASSLLAGGEADTQYF

V: TRBV6-5
size: .
D: .
J: TRBJ2-1
DNA: TGTGCCAGCAGTTACGGGGGGAGGAATGAGCAGTTCTTC
CDR3: CASSYGGRNEQFF

V: TRBV11-2
size: .
D: TRBD1
J: TRBJ1-1
DNA: TGTGCCAGCAGCTTAGCCCTGGGACAGGGAAGTAACACTGAAGCTTTCTTT
CDR3: CASSLALGQGSNTEAFF

V: TRBV29-1
size: .
D: .
J: TRBJ1-1
DNA: TGCAGCTCAAACCTGGCAGGGCAGAACACTGAAGCTTTCTTT
CDR3: CSSNLAGQNTEAFF

V: TRBV2
size: .
D: .
J: TRBJ2-1
DNA: TGTGCCAGCAAATGGGTCGAGGTTGCCAATGAGCAGTTCTTC
CDR3: CASKWVEVANEQFF

V: TRBV24-1
size: .
D: .
J: TRBJ2-1
DNA: TGTGCCACCTTAGTAGCTCGCTGGAATGAGCAGTTCTTC
CDR3: CATLVARWNEQFF

V: TRBV28
size: .
D: .
J: TRBJ2-3
DNA: TGTGCCAGCAGCTCCCCGGCGGGAAGGAGGTATACGCAGTATTTT
CDR3: CASSSPAGRRYTQYF

V: TRBV5-6
size: once
D: .
J: TRBJ2-3
DNA: TGTGCCAGCAGCTTGGTCAGAAAAGACACAGATACGCAGTATTTT
CDR3: CASSLVRKDTDTQYF

V: TRBV3-1/TRBV3-2
size: once
D: TRBD2
J: TRBJ2-7
DNA: TGTGCCAGCAGCCGGGAAGGACTAGGTGGCTACGAGCAGTACTTC
CDR3: CASSREGLGGYEQYF

V: TRBV28
size: .
D: .
J: TRBJ2-7
DNA: TGTGCCAGCAGTTTCGGGGGACAGGGGACTAGCGGTCCCTACGAGCAGTACTTC
CDR3: CASSFGGQGTSGPYEQYF

V: TRBV19
size: .
D: .
J: TRBJ1-5
DNA: TGTGCCAGTAGGGAAACAGGGAGTGGGAATCAGCCCCAGCATTTT
CDR3: CASRETGSGNQPQHF

V: TRBV6-6
size: .
D: TRBD1
J: TRBJ1-1
DNA: TGTGCCAGCAGTTACTGGGGACAGGGTGAAGCTTTCTTT
CDR3: CASSYWGQGEAFF

V: TRBV13
size: .
D: .
J: TRBJ2-1
DNA: TGTGCCAGCAGCTTATCGGGGTACGGTTCCAATGAGCAGTTCTTC
CDR3: CASSLSGYGSNEQFF

V: TRBV19
size: .
D: TRBD1
J: TRBJ2-7
DNA: TGTGCCAGTAGTAGGCACCGGGACAGGTTCTACGAGCAGTACTTC
CDR3: CASSRHRDRFYEQYF

V: TRBV30
size: .
D: .
J: TRBJ1-2
DNA: TGTGCCTCTACCCTTAACCCGAACTATGGCTACACCTTC
CDR3: CASTLNPNYGYTF